One and the same sample provided the 12 T cell receptor beta chains below, sequenced in a study of breast tumors, draining lymph nodes, adjacent tissues (dated by TCRdb to 2015 to 2016). Lymph node samples came from the axillary draining lymph nodes of breast cancer patients. Libraries were prepared through multiplex PCR. This sample was sequenced with an Illumina HiSeq 2000. TCRdb redid the processing of the public reads, applying fastp at Q25 and MiXCR, and retained in-frame beta chains. Each entry is one CDR3 protein sequence, shown with its most common DNA and genes. The sample records about 180,000 distinct CDR3 sequences, about 34% of which are singletons. The ten largest account for 3.8% of the sample. The material sequenced was axillary lymph node tissue. These receptors all come from a female donor with breast cancer. Some clones in this sample may be carry-over from other donors' samples.

This clonotype has more than one count but fewer than ten. This CDR3 is CAWSVGEAGTEAFF. In DNA form, the CDR3 reads TGTGCCTGGAGTGTGGGTGAGGCGGGCACTGAAGCTTTCTTT. The J gene is TRBJ1-1, the V gene TRBV30; D is undetermined. Trimming left V 0 bases short and J 4 bases short, with 12 bases between. Germline V gene lookup returns CDR1 GTSNPN and CDR2 SVGIG (reference sequence). CDR3 size: 14 residues.

About this clonotype: A read error may explain this, as a much larger clone is one base away. This chain joins TRBV3-1 and TRBJ1-2; D gene unclear. Germline values: CDR1 LGHDT, CDR2 YNNKEL (reference sequence). V was shortened by 0 bases and J by 4 bases, with 9 bases between the two germline ends. The CDR3 covers 14 residues. The CDR3 is CASSQDRSSYGYTF. Here the CDR3 DNA reads TGTGCCAGCAGCCAAGACCGGTCCTCCTATGGCTACACCTTC.

The sample holds many counts of this clonotype. One junction end does not reproduce the germline sequence, and a read error may be involved. This sequence joins TRBV7-2 and TRBJ2-7, with D perhaps matching TRBD2 (6 bases). The germline V gene has CDR1 SGHTA and CDR2 FQGNSA. The CDR3 runs 14 residues. This chain's CDR3 is CASSLALDPNEQYF. Here the CDR3 DNA reads TGTGCCAGCAGCCTAGCGCTAGATCCCAACGAGCAGTACTTC. Using reference TRBV7-2 and TRBJ2-7 for the parts outside the CDR3, the full variable domain is GAGVSQSPSNKVTEKGKDVELRCDPISGHTALYWYRQSLGQGLEFLIYFQGNSAPDKSGLPSDRFSAERTGGSVSTLTIQRTQQEDSAVYLCASSLALDPNEQYFGPGTRLTVT.

Concerning this clonotype itself: This may stem from a read error, because a much larger clone lies one nucleotide away. CDR3 loop: CASSFIGTGQETQYF. The CDR3 coding sequence is TGTGCCAGCAGTTTCATCGGGACAGGGCAAGAGACCCAGTACTTC. The chain links TRBV28 to TRBJ2-5; 9 positions match TRBD1. The germline CDR1 and CDR2 sequences are MDHEN and SYDVKM. The CDR3 runs to 15 residues. With V trimmed by 3 bases and J by 2 bases, 4 bases remained unmatched.

This clonotype has at least ten counts. V usage is TRBV7-9 and J usage is TRBJ1-6; a weak D match, TRBD1 (5 bases). V lost 1 base and J lost 8, with 6 bases in between. This CDR3 spans 13 amino acids. The germline V gene has CDR1 SEHNR and CDR2 FQNEAQ (reference sequence). CDR3: CASSLGGDSPLHF. The DNA of the CDR3 is TGTGCCAGCAGCTTAGGGGGCGATTCACCCCTCCACTTT.

Ten or more counts support this clonotype. V and J are TRBV7-9 and TRBJ1-4; D might be TRBD1 (6 bases). Germline CDR1 reads SEHNR; CDR2 reads FQNEAQ (reference sequence). V lost 4 bases and J 6 bases, leaving 15 bases between the germline ends. The CDR3 runs to 15 residues. The CDR3 DNA is TGTGCCAGCAGCTCAACTACAGGGCTCCATGAAAAACTGTTTTTT. Translated, it gives CASSSTTGLHEKLFF.

This clonotype was detected ten times or more. This chain links TRBV5-1 with TRBJ2-7; tentatively, D is TRBD1 (8 bases). CDR1 SGHRS and CDR2 YFSETQ come from the germline V gene. This CDR3 contains 14 residues. V was shortened by 2 bases and J by 4 bases, with 13 bases between the two germline ends. The CDR3 coding sequence is TGCGCCAGCAGCTTTGGACAGGGAGGGTACGAGCAGTACTTC. Translated: CASSFGQGGYEQYF.

This clonotype was found many times. This sequence joins TRBV7-2 and TRBJ1-1; D is ambiguous. Trimming left V 7 bases short and J 0 bases short, with 15 bases between. This CDR3 is built from 15 residues. Germline assignment: CDR1 SGHTA and CDR2 FQGNSA. CDR3 in DNA: TGTGCCAGCACTGCCCCCCGGCCCATGAACACTGAAGCTTTCTTT. As protein: CASTAPRPMNTEAFF.

This clonotype was detected ten times or more. The V call is TRBV13, the J call TRBJ2-5; D ambiguous. In germline, CDR1 is PRHDT, CDR2 FYEKMQ (reference sequence). This CDR3 is 13 amino acids long. V was pared by 4 bases and J by 4 bases, with 10 bases between. The CDR3 DNA reads as TGTGCCAGCAGCTACCCCCCGGGAGAGACCCAGTACTTC. Its translation: CASSYPPGETQYF.

This clonotype has a single count. Likely a read error: the CDR3 ends without its conserved phenylalanine or tryptophan. The DNA is left out, because the CDR3 cannot be placed on it with certainty; the CDR3 is given as TCRdb lists it. This chain uses TRBV9 with TRBJ1-6; the tabulated D call, TRBD1, remains unverified against the DNA. The germline gives CDR1 SGDLS, CDR2 YYNGEE. The CDR3 contains 14 residues when both ends are counted. The CDR3 is CASSATDSNSPLPS.

Ten or more counts support this clonotype. V gene TRBV7-9 combines with J gene TRBJ2-3, with D unclear. V was pared by 8 bases and J by 0 bases, with 15 bases between. This CDR3 region has 15 residues. Germline V gene lookup returns CDR1 SEHNR and CDR2 FQNEAQ (reference sequence). CDR3 DNA sequence: TGTGCCAGCCCACCCCCTTGGCCTAGCACAGATACGCAGTATTTT. It codes for CASPPPWPSTDTQYF.

With regard to this clonotype: A single base separates this from a much larger clone, so it may be a read error. The chain carries TRBV5-1 and TRBJ1-5, with D tentatively TRBD1 (5 bases). CDR1 is SGHRS and CDR2 is YFSETQ in the germline V gene. CDR3 length: 14 residues. CDR3 DNA sequence: TGCGCCAGCAGCTTGGGATGGGGGGATCACCCCCAGCATTTT. It yields the protein CASSLGWGDHPQHF. Using reference TRBV5-1 and TRBJ1-5 for the parts outside the CDR3, the full variable domain is KAGVTQTPRYLIKTRGQQVTLSCSPISGHRSVSWYQQTPGQGLQFLFEYFSETQRNKGNFPGRFSGRQFSNSRSEMNVSTLELGDSALYLCASSLGWGDHPQHFGDGTRLSIL.